This T cell receptor (beta chain) emerged from a study of T cells in localized non-small cell lung cancer. Study-wide results and caveats: The greatest T cell clonality was found in uninvolved adjacent lung (higher than in tumor). Longer survival (overall) was linked to higher T cell density in blood.

Concerning this clone itself: The antigen is undetermined.

The assay was immunoSEQ multiplex PCR, and TCRdb's table has in-frame clones only and misses some. The data hold roughly 32,000 clones, with around 90% observed a single time. Per germline, CDR1 SGHTA and CDR2 FQGTGA. The J segment lost 3 bases and the V segment lost 4 bases, leaving 7 bases of the junction unmatched. CDR3 length: 16 residues. This TCR was recovered from a woman between 35 and 70 years old with stage III lung adenocarcinoma. Specimen: peripheral blood mononuclear cells, collected before any cancer treatment. This chain joins TRBV7-3 and TRBJ2-2; the match to TRBD1 covers 8 bases. Here the CDR3 reads CASSYLTGVDTGELFF. DNA of the CDR3: TGTGCCAGCAGCTATCTGACAGGGGTAGACACCGGGGAGCTGTTTTTT.